These T cell receptor beta chains were read from a single sample in a study of early T cells in non-severe SARS-CoV-2 infection. Each CDR3 protein gets one entry after TCRdb re-called the 5' RACE reads with MiXCR. The sample holds fewer than 80,000 distinct CDR3 sequences; approximately 12% are singletons and the top ten take approximately 1.2%. Source: whole blood, taken at baseline. Source of these receptors: an adult who was a healthcare worker with PCR-confirmed SARS-CoV-2 infection or an uninfected control (not recorded which). The donor label of this sample is uncertain. Each CDR3 is given without its conserved first and last residue.

>14|TRBV12-3/TRBV12-4
ASSSLVLSTNEKLF
>16|TRBV18
ASSPGLARGGSATEAF
>11|TRBV12-3/TRBV12-4
ASSFGPAYTQY
>13|TRBV5-1
ASSLTTGGNSPLH
>13|TRBV9
ASSPRGGTADTQY
>14|TRBV27
ASSSRAHPRIEKLF
>16|TRBV7-9
ASSLNRDRDNDQETQY
>13|TRBV7-9
ASSSYKMNTGELF
>11|TRBV20-1
SARRGSTDTQY
>11|TRBV29-1
SVQATAGYGYT
>13|TRBV2
ASKKEGSTNEKLF
>9|TRBV30
AWTGVDTQY
>12|TRBV20-1
SASWKNSNQPQH
>14|TRBV19
ASRYKRGVPNNEQF
>11|TRBV30
AWSLGGNQPQH
>13|TRBV25-1
ASSEGQTSTDTQY
>15|TRBV20-1
SARPTGGGLSGNTIY